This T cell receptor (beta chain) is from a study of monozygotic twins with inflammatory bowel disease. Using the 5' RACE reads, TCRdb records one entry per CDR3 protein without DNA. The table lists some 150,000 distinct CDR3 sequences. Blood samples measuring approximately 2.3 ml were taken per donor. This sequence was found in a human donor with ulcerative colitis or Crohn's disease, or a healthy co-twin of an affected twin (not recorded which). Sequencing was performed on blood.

This CDR3 is CSAQDQETQYF. The chain joins TRBV20-1 to TRBJ2-5. The CDR3 extends over 11 amino acids. The germline gives CDR1 DFQATT, CDR2 SNEGSKA (reference sequence).